The 6 T cell receptor beta chains below come from one sample, sequenced in a study of OX40 agonist ivuxolimab in advanced cancers. Data came from immunoSEQ multiplex PCR; TCRdb stores just in-frame clones and leaves some out. The sample comprises 20,000 to 25,000 clones, less than 90% of which are singletons, and 45% to 55% rests with the top ten. Sequenced here: CD4+ or CD8+ T cells sorted from blood, sampled in a trial of the OX40 agonist ivuxolimab. The receptors derive from an adult with an advanced solid tumor such as melanoma, head and neck, liver or kidney cancer.

Here the CDR3 reads CASSFRGYYEQYF. The CDR3 bases are TGTGCCAGCAGTTTCCGGGGCTACTACGAGCAGTACTTC. The rearrangement joins TRBV27 to TRBJ2-7; D might be TRBD1 or TRBD2, each matching 5 bases. V was trimmed by 3 bases and J by 3 bases, leaving 9 bases between them. The V gene's germline CDR1 is MNHEY and CDR2 SMNVEV (reference sequence). The CDR3 consists of 13 residues.

V gene TRBV7-9 combines with J gene TRBJ2-6; possible D gene TRBD2, 6 bases. V was clipped by 8 bases and J by 2 bases, with 10 bases between them. Germline assignment: CDR1 SEHNR and CDR2 FQNEAQ (reference sequence). The CDR3 sequence is 14 residues long. The CDR3 DNA sequence: TGTGCCAGCGCCCCGGGGGCTGGGGCCAACGTCCTGACTTTC. This translates into CASAPGAGANVLTF.

In this sample, this clone turned up once. V is TRBV5-8 and J is TRBJ2-1; a possible D gene is TRBD1 (7 bases). V dropped 0 bases and J dropped 10 bases, with 20 bases sitting between them. The CDR3 is 16 residues long. Per germline, CDR1 SGHTS and CDR2 YDEGEE. The CDR3 nucleotides are TGTGCCAGCAGCTTGGCAGGGGGGAGATTACAATGGGAGCAGTTCTTC. Protein: CASSLAGGRLQWEQFF.

This chain joins TRBV19 and TRBJ2-2; D not certain. This CDR3 comprises 14 residues. Germline V gives CDR1 LNHDA, CDR2 SQIVND (reference sequence). The ends were cut back, 1 base at V and 1 base at J, with 4 bases in the middle. CDR3 loop: CASSIVQNTGELFF. CDR3 in DNA: TGTGCCAGTAGTATAGTCCAGAACACCGGGGAGCTGTTTTTT.

The chain employs TRBV28 and TRBJ2-7, with D possibly called TRBD1 or TRBD2 (6 bases each). The CDR3 runs to 13 residues. Germline assignment: CDR1 MDHEN and CDR2 SYDVKM. Deletions cut 3 bases from V and 5 bases from J, with 11 bases between. CDR3 in amino acids: CASSFRGRNEQYF. CDR3 nucleotide sequence: TGTGCCAGCAGTTTTCGGGGGCGGAACGAGCAGTACTTC.

This CDR3 reads CASRGLATMEQYF. DNA for the CDR3: TGTGCCAGCAGGGGACTAGCAACTATGGAGCAGTACTTC. The chain links TRBV27 to TRBJ2-5, with 9 positions matching TRBD2. This CDR3 contains 13 residues. The junction had 10 bases not matched to a gene; V was cut back by 6 bases and J by 11 bases. CDR1 and CDR2 (germline): MNHEY, SMNVEV (reference sequence).